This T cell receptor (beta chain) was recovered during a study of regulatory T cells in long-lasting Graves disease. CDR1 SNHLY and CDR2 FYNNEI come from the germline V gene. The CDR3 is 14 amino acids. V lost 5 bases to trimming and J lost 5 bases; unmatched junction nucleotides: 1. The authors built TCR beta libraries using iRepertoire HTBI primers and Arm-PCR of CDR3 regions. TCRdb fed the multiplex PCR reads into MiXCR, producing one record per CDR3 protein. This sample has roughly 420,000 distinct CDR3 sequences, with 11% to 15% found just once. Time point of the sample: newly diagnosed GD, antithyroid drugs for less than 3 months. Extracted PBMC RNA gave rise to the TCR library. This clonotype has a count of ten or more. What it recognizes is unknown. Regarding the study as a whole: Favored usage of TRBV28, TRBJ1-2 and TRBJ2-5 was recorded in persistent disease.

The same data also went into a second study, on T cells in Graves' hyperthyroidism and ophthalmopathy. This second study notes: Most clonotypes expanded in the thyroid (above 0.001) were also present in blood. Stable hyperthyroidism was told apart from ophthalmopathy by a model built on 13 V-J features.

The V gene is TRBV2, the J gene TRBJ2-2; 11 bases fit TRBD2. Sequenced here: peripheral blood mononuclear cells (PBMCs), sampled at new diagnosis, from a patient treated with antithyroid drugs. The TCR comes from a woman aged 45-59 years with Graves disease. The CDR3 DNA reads TGTGCCAGCAGTTGGACTAGCGGGACCGGGGAGCTGTTTTTT. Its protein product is CASSWTSGTGELFF.